This T cell receptor beta chain emerged from a study of T cell responses to AZD1222 COVID-19 vaccine listed by TCRdb under 2021. Background for the entire study: Because spike-specific TCR depth and breadth did not differ between the two schedules, AZD1222 recipients who got a second dose at roughly 4 weeks were pooled with those who got a second dose at roughly 12 weeks. A total of 230 or so trial participants underwent TCR sequencing, of whom some 210 received two doses of AZD1222 and 26 received two doses of the MenACWY control vaccine. Enrollment into the trials was organized by age into subgroups of 18-55, 56-69 and 70-plus years, and those subgroups contained approximately 160, 26 and 62 TCR-sequenced participants, respectively. Results the study describes overall, beyond this receptor: Because no day 14 peak-response samples were available, the repertoires could be characterized only after the peak T cell response. CD4 TCRs associated with the vaccine covered the entire spike protein, and the dominant responses were in regions 160-218 and 743-854. Conclusions about previously exposed vaccinees were limited because only six AZD1222 recipients were SARS-CoV-2 seropositive at baseline. Nearly half of unique spike-specific TCRs reportedly recognized epitopes outside regions mutated in the B.1.351 and B.1.1.7 variants. Participants were mostly white British, with more females than males. The authors suggested clonal diversity may have been underestimated. A significant rise in spike-specific TCR breadth and depth was observed after two AZD1222 doses relative to day 0 and relative to MenACWY recipients. In the small 56-69-year group, the increase in depth fell short of significance, most likely because of low power.

The table lists this clone with a few counts. This clone's antigen is unknown. No base quality values were provided; no much bigger clone lies one nucleotide off. The CDR3 regions of human TCRbeta chains were subjected to immunosequencing. Regarding the original processing steps: Repertoire TCRs were matched against a reference library of SARS-CoV-2-specific TCRs generated with the MIRA antigen-specificity platform. Breadth was defined as the fraction of unique TCRs that were SARS-CoV-2-associated. Depth was defined as the fraction of total T cells that were SARS-CoV-2-associated. Using the MIRA data, every spike-specific TCR was mapped to the spike region that the TCR reacted to and assigned to either a CD4 or a CD8 class. Log10-transformed breadth and depth values were compared by one-way ANOVA with Sidak's multiple comparisons tests. The source is immuneACCESS, and TCRdb retained only in-frame sequences with V and J called. Part of the clones is not carried over; for the studies checked, unresolved V genes explain less than half of this, and the remainder is unexplained. V and J calls and clone size are as listed in that table; D and trimming were resolved from the DNA. Within this sample are approximately 150,000 clones, with around 87% of them counted one time only. The ten largest make up around 1.5% of the sample.

The time point label on this specimen signifies: baseline before first vaccination. Vaccinee samples came from UK trials COV001 and COV002, including a single-blind randomized controlled phase 2/3 trial of AZD1222 (ChAdOx1 nCoV-19) in healthy adults. For TCRbeta chain sequencing, PBMC samples were collected from trial participants at day 0 and at day 28 after the second dose. The germline V gene (reference sequence) specifies GTSNPN as CDR1 and SVGIG as CDR2. From its cysteine to its phenylalanine, the CDR3 spans 12 amino acids. Left in the record is the CDR3 DNA by itself, 36 bases read in frame from the first base. V is reduced by 5 bases and J by 7 bases, leaving a spacing of 12 bases between them.

The sequence joins TRBV30 to TRBJ1-5, with no confidently assigned D gene. The material sequenced was peripheral blood, taken on day 0 of AZD1222 vaccination. The receptor was isolated from an adult in good health. The DNA sequence is TGTGCCTGGTCGGGGTCGGAGCAGCCCCAGCATTTT. The translation is CAWSGSEQPQHF.